These 15 T cell receptor beta chains were all obtained from the same sample, sequenced in a study of T cells in women clearing cervical HPV infection. The data were produced by immunoSEQ multiplex PCR, yet TCRdb's version contains in-frame clones alone and is incomplete. Its clone listing holds 40,000 or so clones. Sequencing was done on a sample of blood buffy coat. The source of these receptors is a woman between 18 and 70 years old with a cervical HPV16 infection that either progressed to CIN3+ or cleared (not recorded which).

About this clone: The CDR3 is cut off 3 residues early in the read; its end comes from the germline J gene. This chain links TRBV18 with TRBJ2-1; a possible D gene is TRBD2 (6 bases). The CDR3 runs to 16 residues. The germline V gene encodes CDR1 KGHSH and CDR2 LQKENI. The V gene lost 3 bases and the J gene lost 0 bases, with 12 bases spanning the gap. The DNA read from the CDR3 is TGTGCCAGCTCACCGCGGAGGGGTGGCTCCTACAATGAG. Residues: CASSPRRGGSYNE. The full CDR3 reads CASSPRRGGSYNEQFF. The complete variable domain, with remaining parts taken from reference TRBV18 and TRBJ2-1, reads NAGVMQNPRHLVRRRGQEARLRCSPMKGHSHVYWYRQLPEEGLKFMVYLQKENIIDESGMPKERFSAEFPKEGPSILRIQQVVRGDSAAYFCASSPRRGGSYNEQFFGPGTRLTVL.

Remarks on this clone: The CDR3 end lies 3 residues beyond the end of the read and is filled in from the germline J gene. This chain uses TRBV18 with TRBJ1-2, with 11 bases fitting TRBD1. The J segment lost 1 base and the V segment lost 4 bases, leaving 5 bases of the junction unmatched. This CDR3 spans 16 amino acids. Germline V lookup: CDR1 KGHSH, CDR2 LQKENI. CDR3 DNA (partial): TGTGCCAGCTCACAGGGACAGGGGGACCTTAACTATGGC. It yields the protein CASSQGQGDLNYG. The CDR3 as a whole reads CASSQGQGDLNYGYTF.

Remarks on this clone: Coverage ceases 3 residues before the CDR3 finishes, and the germline J gene fills in the end. The chain employs TRBV7-2 and TRBJ2-2; D may be TRBD1 (6 bases). Looked up from germline, CDR1 is SGHTA and CDR2 is FQGNSA. The V gene lost 4 bases and the J gene lost 7 bases, with 13 bases spanning the gap. This CDR3 comprises 14 residues. The sequenced CDR3 bases are TGTGCCAGCAGCTCGATCACAGGGTTCGGGGAG. It translates to CASSSITGFGE. The whole CDR3 sequence reads CASSSITGFGELFF.

Points on this clone: Read coverage stops 3 residues before the CDR3 terminus; the germline J gene supplies the remainder. This rearrangement joins TRBV5-4 to TRBJ2-3, with D possibly being TRBD2 (5 bases). Between the trimmed V and J ends, which lost 2 bases and 5 bases, there was a span of 15 bases. The CDR3 consists of 15 residues. Germline CDR1 reads SGHNT; CDR2 reads YYREEE (reference sequence). The part of the CDR3 DNA that was read is TGTGCCAGCAGCTTCCGTAGCGTGAGGGTAGATACG. Residues: CASSFRSVRVDT. The whole CDR3 region reads CASSFRSVRVDTQYF.

Turning to this clone: The read ends 3 residues before the CDR3 terminus; that terminus is restored from the germline J gene. This rearrangement joins TRBV19 to TRBJ1-2; 9 bases map to TRBD1. This CDR3 is 14 amino acids long. CDR1 and CDR2 (germline): LNHDA, SQIVND (reference sequence). The V and J ends lost 4 bases and 6 bases, in that order; junction bases with no gene match: 6. The CDR3 protein is CASSRMGQGDGYTF. CDR3 DNA (partial): TGTGCCAGTAGTAGAATGGGACAGGGTGATGGC.

As to this clone: The read terminates 3 residues ahead of where the CDR3 ends, so the germline J gene completes it. The V and J genes are TRBV2 and TRBJ2-3, with D possibly being TRBD1 (6 bases). Germline V gives CDR1 SNHLY, CDR2 FYNNEI. This CDR3 has 16 amino acids. CDR3 DNA, as far as it was read: TGTGCCAGCGAAAAGGATGCCGGGACACAAAATCAGCCG. Translation: CASEKDAGTQNQP. The entire CDR3 is CASEKDAGTQNQPQYF.

In regard to this clone: Read coverage stops 3 residues before the CDR3 terminus; the germline J gene supplies the remainder. V gene TRBV7-9 combines with J gene TRBJ2-7; 8 positions agree with TRBD1. Germline-derived CDR1 and CDR2 are SEHNR and FQNEAQ (reference sequence). The CDR3 contains 15 residues. With V trimmed by 0 bases and J by 3 bases, 4 bases remained unmatched. The sequenced part of the CDR3 DNA is TGTGCCAGCAGCTTAGCCGGGACAGGACTCTACGAG. Encoded protein: CASSLAGTGLYE. The whole CDR3 region reads CASSLAGTGLYEQYF.

The CDR3 reads CASSPQERSNQPQHF. The covered CDR3 bases are TGTGCCAGTAGTCCACAGGAGAGGAGCAATCAGCCC. V is TRBV19 and J is TRBJ1-5; weak D call: TRBD1 (5 bases). The sequenced fragment ends 3 residues before the CDR3 boundary, so the rest is inferred from the germline J gene. Trimming removed 5 bases from V and 1 base from J, with 12 bases in between. Germline V lookup: CDR1 LNHDA, CDR2 SQIVND (reference sequence). The CDR3 length is 15 residues. The full variable domain, with the rest looked up from reference TRBV19 and TRBJ1-5, is DGGITQSPKYLFRKEGQNVTLSCEQNLNHDAMYWYRQDPGQGLRLIYYSQIVNDFQKGDIAEGYSVSREKKESFPLTVTSAQKNPTAFYLCASSPQERSNQPQHFGDGTRLSIL.

Notes on this clone: Read data end 3 residues before the CDR3 end; the end is taken from the germline J gene. V gene TRBV6-1 combines with J gene TRBJ1-2, with D possibly TRBD1 on 5 matching bases. The V gene's germline CDR1 is MNHNS and CDR2 SASEGT. The V gene lost 4 bases and the J gene lost 5 bases, with 14 bases spanning the gap. This CDR3 has 14 residues. CDR3: CASSGGVAAYGYTF. CDR3 DNA (partial): TGTGCCAGCAGTGGGGGGGTCGCGGCTTATGGC.

About this clone: The sequence runs out 3 residues before the end of the CDR3; the remainder is reconstructed from the germline J gene. The chain links TRBV29-1 to TRBJ2-5, with D hard to call. V lost 6 bases, J lost 5 bases, and 16 bases lay in between. The CDR3 has 13 amino acids. In germline, CDR1 is SQVTM, CDR2 ANQGSEA. CDR3 amino acids: CSVPGLVGETQYF. The covered CDR3 bases are TGCAGCGTGCCCGGTCTAGTTGGGGAGACC.

Concerning this clone: The read terminates 3 residues before the CDR3 end, so the remaining end is supplied by the germline J gene. The chain employs TRBV12-3 or TRBV12-4 and TRBJ2-7, with TRBD2 as a possible D gene (5 bases). V was clipped by 6 bases and J by 3 bases, with 12 bases between them. The CDR3 consists of 13 residues. The CDR3 reads CASRLSGRYEQYF. CDR3 DNA, as far as it was read: TGTGCCAGCAGACTGAGCGGCCGCTACGAG.

As concerns this clone: The DNA ends 3 residues before the CDR3 does, and the rest of the CDR3 is filled in from the germline J gene. V is TRBV12-5 and J is TRBJ2-6; TRBD2 agrees at 13 bases. With V trimmed by 5 bases and J by 0 bases, 7 bases remained unmatched. This CDR3 region has 19 residues. Germline-derived CDR1 and CDR2 are LGHNT and FRNRAP. The CDR3 loop is CASGPRTSGGNSGANVLTF. The part of the CDR3 DNA that was read is TGTGCTAGTGGTCCTCGGACTAGCGGGGGAAACTCTGGGGCCAACGTC.

Concerning this clone itself: Sequencing ends 3 residues short of the CDR3 end; the germline J gene provides the rest. This rearrangement joins TRBV20-1 to TRBJ2-1; D perhaps matches TRBD2 (5 bases). Germline V gene lookup returns CDR1 DFQATT and CDR2 SNEGSKA (reference sequence). The V and J ends lost 0 bases and 5 bases respectively, with 17 bases between them. The CDR3 runs to 16 residues. The covered CDR3 bases are TGCAGTGCTAGAGATTTCCTAGGAGGCCTAAACAATGAG. It encodes CSARDFLGGLNNE. The full CDR3 protein is CSARDFLGGLNNEQFF.

On this clone: The read is 3 residues too short to cover the CDR3 end, so that end is filled in from the germline J gene. This rearrangement joins TRBV20-1 to TRBJ1-4; D perhaps matches TRBD1 (5 bases). Germline lookup yields CDR1 DFQATT and CDR2 SNEGSKA (reference sequence). Trimming cost V 5 bases and J 4 bases, with 8 bases left between them. The CDR3 consists of 12 residues. The CDR3 DNA, read in part, is TGCAGTGCTTGGCAGGGTAATGAAAAA. It specifies CSAWQGNEK. The whole CDR3 protein is CSAWQGNEKLFF.

Notes on this clone: The read terminates 3 residues before the CDR3 end, so the remaining end is supplied by the germline J gene. The J gene is TRBJ1-6, the V gene TRBV5-1; the D gene is possibly TRBD1 (5 bases). Germline CDR1 SGHRS, CDR2 YFSETQ. V was trimmed by 4 bases and J by 5 bases, leaving 10 bases between them. The CDR3 consists of 14 residues. CDR3 DNA, as far as it was read: TGCGCCAGCAGCGACCAGGGCCATAATTCACCC. It translates to CASSDQGHNSP. The CDR3 in its entirety is CASSDQGHNSPLHF.